Below are 27 T cell receptor beta chains sequenced from a single sample in a study of blood T cell repertoires in COVID-19. Sequenced by immunoSEQ multiplex PCR; TCRdb stores in-frame clones only, minus some. The sample lists 60,000 or so clones, around 90% occurring once. Specimen: peripheral blood. The receptors here all came from a human donor with acute or convalescent COVID-19. The donor label of this sample is uncertain.

The CDR3 DNA follows: TGTGCCATCAGTGAGTCCAGAGGAGACGATCAGCCCCAGCATTTT. Its protein is CAISESRGDDQPQHF. This sequence joins TRBV10-3 and TRBJ1-5; D gene ambiguous. The V gene lost 0 bases and the J gene lost 5 bases, with 11 bases spanning the gap. The CDR3 is 15 residues long. The V gene's germline CDR1 is ENHRY and CDR2 SYGVKD.

The chain carries TRBV18 and TRBJ1-1; D gene ambiguous. Trimming took 1 base from V and 1 from J, leaving 16 bases between them. Per the germline V gene, CDR1 is KGHSH and CDR2 is LQKENI. The CDR3 contains 17 residues. DNA of the CDR3: TGTGCCAGCTCACCACATCTAACCGGGTCTGGGAACACTGAAGCTTTCTTT. Translation gives CASSPHLTGSGNTEAFF.

The J gene is TRBJ2-7, the V gene TRBV6-2 or TRBV6-3; a weak D match, TRBD2 (6 bases). CDR1 and CDR2 from the germline V gene are MNHEY and SVGEGT. V was cut by 5 bases and J by 7 bases, with 24 bases left in between. This CDR3 contains 16 residues. The CDR3 protein is CASSRTTPGTAGEQYF. The DNA of the CDR3 is TGTGCCAGCAGTCGAACCACCCCCGGGACGGCGGGGGAGCAGTACTTC.

This chain uses TRBV29-1 with TRBJ2-7; 12 bases align to TRBD2. Germline loops: CDR1 SQVTM, CDR2 ANQGSEA. The CDR3 runs to 15 residues. V dropped 4 bases and J dropped 9; count of bases not matched to a gene: 13. CDR3 sequence: CSVVGLAGGGHVQYF. In nucleotides, the CDR3 is TGCAGCGTTGTCGGGCTAGCGGGAGGGGGGCATGTGCAGTACTTC.

The chain is built from TRBV6-5 and TRBJ2-7, with D possibly TRBD1 on 6 matching bases. The CDR3 extends over 12 amino acids. The ends were cut back, 5 bases at V and 6 bases at J, with 11 bases in the middle. Germline lookup yields CDR1 MNHEY and CDR2 SVGAGI. DNA for the CDR3: TGTGCCAGCAGTCCACAGGGCCCCGAGCAGTACGTC. Residues: CASSPQGPEQYV.

This CDR3 is CASSLAGTASTDTQYF. The DNA of the CDR3 is TGTGCCAGCAGCTTGGCAGGGACAGCTAGCACAGATACGCAGTATTTT. The chain links TRBV5-4 to TRBJ2-3, with 7 bases fitting TRBD1. Per germline, CDR1 SGHNT and CDR2 YYREEE (reference sequence). This CDR3 comprises 16 residues. V shed 0 bases and J 0 bases; nucleotides not matched to a gene: 4. The full variable domain, rest sourced from reference TRBV5-4 and TRBJ2-3, is ETGVTQSPTHLIKTRGQQVTLRCSSQSGHNTVSWYQQALGQGPQFIFQYYREEENGRGNFPPRFSGLQFPNYSSELNVNALELDDSALYLCASSLAGTASTDTQYFGPGTRLTVL.

CDR3 nucleotides: TGTGCCAGCAGTAAGCAGGGGAACTATGGCTACACCTTC. This translates into CASSKQGNYGYTF. The J gene is TRBJ1-2, the V gene TRBV2; weak D call: TRBD1 (6 bases). The ends were cut back, 5 bases at V and 2 bases at J, with 9 bases in the middle. The CDR3 totals 13 residues. Germline values: CDR1 SNHLY, CDR2 FYNNEI.

The genes are TRBV2 and TRBJ2-1; possible D gene TRBD2, 6 bases. V was shortened by 2 bases and J by 15 bases, with 20 bases between the two germline ends. The CDR3 totals 14 residues. Germline loops: CDR1 SNHLY, CDR2 FYNNEI. The CDR3 DNA reads TGTGCCAGCAGTGAAAGGCACTCTGGAGGGACTCCGTTCTTC. Translation gives CASSERHSGGTPFF.

In this sample, this clone turned up once. The gene calls are TRBV5-1 and TRBJ2-5; the D gene is possibly TRBD1 (5 bases). The CDR3 has 15 amino acids. The V end was cut by 0 bases, the J end by 2 bases, with 11 bases between. CDR1 SGHRS and CDR2 YFSETQ come from the germline V gene. CDR3 coding DNA: TGCGCCAGCAGCTTGGGGGGCAATCAGCAAGAGACCCAGTACTTC. This gives the protein CASSLGGNQQETQYF.

V is TRBV29-1 and J is TRBJ1-1; a possible D gene is TRBD1 (5 bases). The V end lost 4 bases, the J end lost 1 base, and 10 bases lay between the germline ends. CDR1 SQVTM and CDR2 ANQGSEA come from the germline V gene. The CDR3 has 13 amino acids. DNA of the CDR3: TGCAGCGTTGTAGCGGGGGGGAACACTGAAGCTTTCTTT. Its protein product is CSVVAGGNTEAFF.

The chain joins TRBV27 to TRBJ2-1; D may be TRBD2 (6 bases). The CDR3 is made up of 16 amino acids. V was trimmed by 0 bases and J by 3 bases, leaving 12 bases between them. The V gene's germline CDR1 is MNHEY and CDR2 SMNVEV (reference sequence). For the CDR3, the DNA is TGTGCCAGCAGTTTATCGACGGGGGTTGGCTACAATGAGCAGTTCTTC. This translates into CASSLSTGVGYNEQFF.

The rearrangement uses TRBV14 and TRBJ1-6; D remains ambiguous. V was pared by 4 bases and J by 10 bases, with 11 bases between. The CDR3 spans 13 residues. Germline V gene data show CDR1 as SGHDN and CDR2 as FVKESK. The CDR3 is CASSPGRESPLHF. The CDR3 DNA is TGTGCCAGCAGCCCGGGGAGGGAATCACCCCTCCACTTT.

This chain connects TRBV2 to TRBJ1-6, with 7 positions matching TRBD1. With 5 bases clipped from V and 8 bases from J, the junction kept 12 bases outside the gene matches. The CDR3 has 16 residues. CDR1 is SNHLY and CDR2 is FYNNEI in the germline V gene. The CDR3 protein is CASSNRGVGYDSPLHF. CDR3 coding DNA: TGTGCCAGCAGTAACAGGGGAGTCGGATACGATTCACCCCTCCACTTT.

The chain links TRBV19 to TRBJ1-5, with 9 bases that match TRBD1. The CDR3 has 15 amino acids. Germline loops: CDR1 LNHDA, CDR2 SQIVND (reference sequence). The J segment lost 7 bases and the V segment lost 4 bases, leaving 8 bases of the junction unmatched. CDR3 sequence: CASSSRDRVFQPQHF. DNA of the CDR3: TGTGCCAGTAGTAGCCGGGACAGGGTATTCCAGCCCCAGCATTTT.

The chain carries TRBV5-4 and TRBJ2-3, with 8 bases lining up with TRBD2. The ends lost 5 bases at V and 3 bases at J; junction bases unmatched: 14. Germline CDR1 is SGHNT and CDR2 is YYREEE (reference sequence). The CDR3 runs to 17 residues. CDR3 region: CASSRGVAGSGTDTQYF. The CDR3 bases are TGTGCCAGCAGTCGGGGGGTAGCGGGATCGGGGACAGATACGCAGTATTTT.

This chain links TRBV12-3 or TRBV12-4 with TRBJ2-1; no firm D call. The CDR3 contains 12 residues. V lost 3 bases, J lost 7 bases, and 7 bases lay in between. This CDR3 reads CASSFVLNEQFF. The CDR3 DNA reads as TGTGCCAGCAGTTTCGTCTTAAATGAGCAGTTCTTC.

This clone has just a few counts. The chain has TRBV5-6 and TRBJ2-7, with 9 bases matching TRBD1. Germline CDR1 reads SGHDT; CDR2 reads YYEEEE. CDR3 length: 13 residues. With V trimmed by 3 bases and J by 7 bases, 5 bases remained unmatched. The CDR3 here is CASSWDRAGEQYV. CDR3 coding DNA: TGTGCCAGCAGCTGGGACAGGGCTGGGGAGCAGTACGTC.

The chain combines TRBV21-1 with TRBJ2-7; the table gives TRBD1 as D, unverified against the DNA. TRBV21-1 is listed as a pseudogene. The CDR3 is 15 amino acids. The CDR3 protein is CASSKVRTDPYEQYF. CDR3 DNA sequence: TGTGCCAGCAGCAAAGTTCGGACAGATCCCTACGAGCAGTACTTC.

On this clone: Other DNA variants within this sample encode the same CDR3. This chain connects TRBV11-2 to TRBJ2-5, with 8 bases that match TRBD2. J was trimmed by 5 bases and V by 2 bases; bases with no gene match: 7. The CDR3 consists of 15 residues. The germline gives CDR1 SGHAT, CDR2 FQNNGV. The CDR3 is CASSLTSGSGETQYF. CDR3 in DNA: TGTGCCAGCAGCTTAACAAGCGGGAGCGGGGAGACCCAGTACTTC.

CDR3 in DNA: TGTGCCACCACCGGTCGGACTAGCGGGGTAATGGAGACCCAGTACTTC. This sequence encodes CATTGRTSGVMETQYF. The V call is TRBV5-4, the J call TRBJ2-5, with 12 positions matching TRBD2. This CDR3 is built from 16 residues. V lost 9 bases and J lost 5; bases outside the gene matches: 14. Germline V lookup: CDR1 SGHNT, CDR2 YYREEE (reference sequence).

As concerns this clone: Other DNA variants within this sample encode the same CDR3. The chain is built from TRBV29-1 and TRBJ2-7; the D is unclear. The V gene's germline CDR1 is SQVTM and CDR2 ANQGSEA. The CDR3 length is 11 residues. Trimming pared 1 base from V and 3 bases from J, leaving 4 bases between. CDR3 DNA sequence: TGCAGCGTTGAAGGCAGCTACGAGCAGTACTTC. Its translation is CSVEGSYEQYF.

J is TRBJ2-3 and V is TRBV9; tentatively, D is TRBD2 (6 bases). V gave up 7 bases and J gave up 2 bases, with 17 bases separating them. Germline-derived CDR1 and CDR2 are SGDLS and YYNGEE. This CDR3 spans 15 amino acids. The DNA for the CDR3 is TGTGCCAGCTCTTATGGAGGGCGGTACACAGATACGCAGTATTTT. Translation: CASSYGGRYTDTQYF.

This clone has only a few counts. The genes are TRBV19 and TRBJ1-5; TRBD1 matches at 8 bases. Germline CDR1 reads LNHDA; CDR2 reads SQIVND (reference sequence). V shed 4 bases, J shed 7 bases, and the junction held 3 bases outside the gene matches. The CDR3 totals 13 residues. CDR3 region: CASSKDRVQPQHF. The CDR3 DNA reads TGTGCCAGTAGTAAGGACAGGGTACAGCCCCAGCATTTT.

This clone was observed a handful of times. The V and J genes are TRBV7-2 and TRBJ2-7; D call uncertain. Germline values: CDR1 SGHTA, CDR2 FQGNSA. V shed 0 bases and J shed 0 bases, with 3 bases lying between them. The CDR3 is made up of 13 amino acids. CDR3 loop: CASSLAYSYEQYF. The CDR3 bases are TGTGCCAGCAGCTTAGCTTACTCCTACGAGCAGTACTTC. Full variable domain (outside the CDR3, taken from reference TRBV7-2 and TRBJ2-7): GAGVSQSPSNKVTEKGKDVELRCDPISGHTALYWYRQSLGQGLEFLIYFQGNSAPDKSGLPSDRFSAERTGGSVSTLTIQRTQQEDSAVYLCASSLAYSYEQYFGPGTRLTVT.

This chain connects TRBV15 to TRBJ2-1, with D maybe TRBD2 (6 bases). The CDR3 is 15 residues long. Per germline, CDR1 LNHNV and CDR2 YYDKDF (reference sequence). Trimming cost V 5 bases and J 2 bases, with 13 bases left between them. The CDR3 DNA is TGTGCCACCAGCCCCGGGACTGGAACCTACAATGAGCAGTTCTTC. Translating it yields CATSPGTGTYNEQFF.

This chain connects TRBV18 to TRBJ2-1; 13 positions match TRBD2. Germline-derived CDR1 and CDR2 are KGHSH and LQKENI. With 5 bases clipped from V and 6 bases from J, the junction kept 4 bases outside the gene matches. The CDR3 spans 15 residues. The CDR3 sequence: CASSAGTSGINEQFF. The CDR3 DNA follows: TGTGCCAGCTCAGCCGGGACTAGCGGGATCAATGAGCAGTTCTTC.

V usage is TRBV7-8 and J usage is TRBJ1-3; possible D gene TRBD1, 6 bases. Trimming left V 5 bases short and J 2 bases short, with 16 bases between. CDR3 size: 16 residues. The germline V gene has CDR1 SGHVS and CDR2 FQNEAQ. The CDR3 sequence: CASSPRDMQAGNTIYF. The CDR3, as DNA: TGTGCCAGCAGCCCCCGGGACATGCAAGCTGGAAACACCATATATTTT. The complete variable domain, with remaining parts taken from reference TRBV7-8 and TRBJ1-3, reads GAGVSQSPRYKVAKRGQDVALRCDPISGHVSLFWYQQALGQGPEFLTYFQNEAQLDKSGLPSDRFFAERPEGSVSTLKIQRTQQEDSAVYLCASSPRDMQAGNTIYFGEGSWLTVV.